This TCR beta chain was identified in a study of blood T cell repertoires in COVID-19. Study overall: PBMCs, B-cell-depleted T cells, or T cells were the source of the cDNA or gDNA that made up the material.

Trimming shortened V by 5 bases and J by 0 bases, and 26 bases separated the two germline ends. This CDR3 has 19 residues. Authors' processing steps: Amplification of reference gene primers was used by the study to estimate nucleated cell counts. Sequencing used immunoSEQ multiplex PCR; TCRdb keeps in-frame clones, though not all of them. V and J calls and clone size are given by that table; D and trimming were obtained from the DNA. The profile shows 35,000 to 45,000 clones, roughly 90% of them singletons. The chain carries TRBV23-1 and TRBJ2-7; D is perhaps TRBD2 (5 bases). TRBV23-1 is sorted into the ORF group, with uncertain function. The sequencing input was peripheral blood. The TCR was taken from a human donor in a cohort sampled during active COVID-19. CDR3 nucleotide sequence: TGCGCCAGCAGTTGGGGTCGGCTAGCCGCCTCAACAAGCTCCTACGAGCAGTACTTC. It is translated as CASSWGRLAASTSSYEQYF.